The 10 T cell receptor beta chains presented below share a single source sample, sequenced in a study of persistence of HIV-infected CD4 T cells. The libraries were made with immunoSEQ version 4 in survey mode. TCRdb's copy holds only in-frame clones and misses some; the assay was immunoSEQ multiplex PCR. Here the sample spans tens of thousands of clones, roughly 71% being singletons. No antigens are known for them. An overlapping HIV-1 Gag peptide pool stimulated these cells at about 1 ug/peptide/mL. CD4+ T cells upregulating both CD40 ligand and CD69 were sorted as responding cells. Specimen: CD4+ T cells sorted from PBMCs after approximately 18-hour stimulation, collected from a patient who received antiretroviral therapy. The origin of the receptors is an adult man with HIV who was CMV-seropositive.

The V and J genes are TRBV19 and TRBJ1-5; maybe TRBD1 (5 bases). Trimming took off 10 bases at V and 1 base at J, with 17 bases between the two ends. This CDR3 contains 15 residues. From germline, CDR1 is LNHDA and CDR2 SQIVND (reference sequence). CDR3 nucleotides: TGTGCCACCTCGGACCCGCGGGGGAGCAATCAGCCCCAGCATTTT. Protein product: CATSDPRGSNQPQHF.

The chain couples TRBV12-3 or TRBV12-4 to TRBJ2-3, with D hard to call. This CDR3 comprises 11 residues. V was cut by 5 bases and J by 8 bases, with 8 bases left in between. CDR3 sequence: CASSRTGTQYF. In DNA, the CDR3 is TGTGCCAGCAGTCGAACGGGTACGCAGTATTTT.

The V and J genes are TRBV27 and TRBJ2-3, with 8 bases matching TRBD1. The germline CDR1 and CDR2 sequences are MNHEY and SMNVEV (reference sequence). CDR3 length equals 19 residues. The junction had 20 bases not matched to a gene; V was cut back by 6 bases and J by 3 bases. In DNA form, the CDR3 reads TGTGCCAGCAGCGATCACCGACAGGGGAGAGGGGGTAGGACAGATACGCAGTATTTT. Its translation is CASSDHRQGRGGRTDTQYF.

The rearrangement links TRBV5-1 to TRBJ2-1; D is uncertain. The V gene lost 0 bases and the J gene lost 6 bases, with 7 bases spanning the gap. CDR1 and CDR2 (germline): SGHRS, YFSETQ. The CDR3 spans 13 residues. The CDR3 spells CASSLAVVNEQFF. The CDR3 coding sequence is TGCGCCAGCAGCTTGGCCGTGGTCAATGAGCAGTTCTTC.

The chain combines TRBV18 with TRBJ1-5; D is ambiguous. This CDR3 is 14 amino acids long. Trimming pared 5 bases from V and 4 bases from J, leaving 12 bases between. CDR1 KGHSH and CDR2 LQKENI come from the germline V gene. The CDR3 sequence is CASSMGRMNQPQHF. The CDR3 region has the DNA TGTGCCAGCTCAATGGGCAGAATGAATCAGCCCCAGCATTTT.

The V call is TRBV2, the J call TRBJ2-5; 9 bases map to TRBD2. This CDR3 spans 15 amino acids. The junction had 7 bases not matched to a gene; V was cut back by 4 bases and J by 4 bases. Germline V gene sequence: CDR1 SNHLY, CDR2 FYNNEI. The CDR3 reads CASSVWRGGRETQYF. The DNA for the CDR3 is TGTGCCAGCAGTGTTTGGCGGGGGGGCCGAGAGACCCAGTACTTC.

The chain joins TRBV7-2 to TRBJ2-3; TRBD1 matches 10 bases. The trim removed 7 bases at V and 1 base at J, leaving 5 bases unmatched. The CDR3 is 15 residues long. Germline CDR1 and CDR2: SGHTA and FQGNSA. The CDR3 sequence: CASNSGQGGTDTQYF. CDR3 bases: TGTGCCAGCAACTCCGGACAGGGGGGCACAGATACGCAGTATTTT.

This sequence joins TRBV27 and TRBJ1-6; no definite D call. CDR3 size: 12 residues. Germline CDR1 MNHEY, CDR2 SMNVEV (reference sequence). Trimming removed 2 bases at V and 9 bases at J, with 5 bases between. CDR3 nucleotide sequence: TGTGCCAGCAGTTTAAATGGTTCACCCCTCCACTTT. Residues: CASSLNGSPLHF.

The chain employs TRBV2 and TRBJ1-4; D gene ambiguous. V was pared by 0 bases and J by 3 bases, with 8 bases between. The CDR3 spans 15 residues. Germline loops: CDR1 SNHLY, CDR2 FYNNEI. The CDR3 region has the DNA TGTGCCAGCAGTGAAGCAGGACGGTCTAATGAAAAACTGTTTTTT. This sequence encodes CASSEAGRSNEKLFF.

This chain links TRBV6-6 with TRBJ2-1, with a weak D call TRBD1 (6 bases). The CDR3 has 15 residues. Germline CDR1 is MNHNY and CDR2 is SVGAGI (reference sequence). Trimming stripped 8 bases from V and 0 bases from J, with 14 bases between. The CDR3 region is CASGKTGLSYNEQFF. The CDR3 region has the DNA TGTGCCAGCGGTAAGACAGGCCTCTCCTACAATGAGCAGTTCTTC.